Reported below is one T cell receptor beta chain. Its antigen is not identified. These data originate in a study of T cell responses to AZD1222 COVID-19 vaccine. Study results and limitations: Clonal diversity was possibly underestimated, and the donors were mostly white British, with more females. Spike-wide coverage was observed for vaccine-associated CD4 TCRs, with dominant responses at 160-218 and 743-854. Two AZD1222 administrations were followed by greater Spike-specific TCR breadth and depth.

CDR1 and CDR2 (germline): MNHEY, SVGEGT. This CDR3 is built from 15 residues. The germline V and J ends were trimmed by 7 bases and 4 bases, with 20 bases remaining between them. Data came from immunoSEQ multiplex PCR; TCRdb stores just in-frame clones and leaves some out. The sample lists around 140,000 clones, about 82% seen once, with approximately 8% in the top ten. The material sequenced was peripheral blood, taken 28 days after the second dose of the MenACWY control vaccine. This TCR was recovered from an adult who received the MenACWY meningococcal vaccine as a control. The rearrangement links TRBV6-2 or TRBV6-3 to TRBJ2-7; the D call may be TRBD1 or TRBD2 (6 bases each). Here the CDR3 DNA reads TGTGCCAGCACCCCAGGGGCCGGGACTGCGTACGAGCAGTACGTC. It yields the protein CASTPGAGTAYEQYV.